Each of the 24 T cell receptor beta chains below was sequenced from the same sample in a study of CD4+ T cells in melanoma. Some clones are missing from TCRdb's copy, which holds only in-frame ones; the method was immunoSEQ multiplex PCR. The repertoire holds 7,500 to 10,000 clones, with 69% as singletons. The sequencing sample was made of peripheral blood. These receptors all stem from a human donor with melanoma.

This clone is categorized as medium-sized. V usage is TRBV5-1 and J usage is TRBJ2-7; 10 bases map to TRBD1. CDR3 length: 15 residues. CDR1 and CDR2 (germline): SGHRS, YFSETQ. V trimming: 3 bases; J trimming: 2 bases; junction bases outside the gene matches: 5. This chain's CDR3 is CASSSPGQGTYEQYF. The CDR3 bases are TGCGCCAGCAGCTCCCCGGGACAGGGGACCTACGAGCAGTACTTC.

The V call is TRBV27, the J call TRBJ2-1; 7 nucleotides match TRBD1. This CDR3 is 14 amino acids long. The trim removed 1 base at V and 5 bases at J, leaving 2 bases unmatched. The germline V gene encodes CDR1 MNHEY and CDR2 SMNVEV (reference sequence). The CDR3 loop is CASSLWGQNNEQFF. The CDR3 nucleotides are TGTGCCAGCAGTTTATGGGGACAGAACAATGAGCAGTTCTTC.

The J gene is TRBJ1-6, the V gene TRBV4-2; D not resolved. V was pared by 0 bases and J by 9 bases, with 6 bases between. Germline lookup yields CDR1 LGHNA and CDR2 YNFKEQ. CDR3 size: 13 residues. CDR3 amino acids: CASSQDSGSPLHF. CDR3 DNA: TGTGCCAGCAGCCAAGATAGTGGTTCACCCCTCCACTTT.

The J gene is TRBJ1-1, the V gene TRBV7-8; TRBD1 agrees at 7 bases. This CDR3 has 18 residues. Germline trimming cut 1 base from V and 1 base from J; bases unmatched to any gene: 12. CDR1 SGHVS and CDR2 FQNEAQ come from the germline V gene. The CDR3 is CASSLVSRGRARNTEAFF. The CDR3 DNA sequence: TGTGCCAGCAGCTTAGTATCCAGGGGGAGAGCTAGGAACACTGAAGCTTTCTTT.

This clone qualifies as medium-sized. This chain uses TRBV7-6 with TRBJ2-5; D unresolved. CDR1 and CDR2 (germline): SGHVS, FNYEAQ. The ends were cut back, 5 bases at V and 0 bases at J, with 7 bases in the middle. The length of the CDR3 is 13 residues. This CDR3 reads CASSKGHQETQYF. The CDR3 nucleotides read TGTGCCAGCAGCAAGGGCCACCAAGAGACCCAGTACTTC. The variable domain in full, with the rest retrieved from reference TRBV7-6 and TRBJ2-5, is GAGVSQSPRYKVTKRGQDVALRCDPISGHVSLYWYRQALGQGPEFLTYFNYEAQQDKSGLPNDRFSAERPEGSISTLTIQRTEQRDSAMYRCASSKGHQETQYFGPGTRLLVL.

This chain joins TRBV6-1 and TRBJ2-1, with D perhaps given as TRBD1 or TRBD2 (5 bases each). V was cut by 7 bases and J by 10 bases, with 17 bases left in between. The CDR3 consists of 13 residues. The germline V gene has CDR1 MNHNS and CDR2 SASEGT. CDR3 sequence: CASTRPGGGEQFF. The CDR3 DNA is TGTGCCAGCACCCGACCGGGTGGGGGAGAGCAGTTCTTC.

This clone occurred a few times. The CDR3 coding sequence is TGTGCCAGCACGTCGGGGGGTGCTAACTATGGCTACACCTTC. Amino acid sequence: CASTSGGANYGYTF. The genes are TRBV27 and TRBJ1-2; TRBD1 is a possible D gene (5 bases). CDR3 size: 14 residues. Trimming took off 7 bases at V and 0 bases at J, with 12 bases between the two ends. Germline V gives CDR1 MNHEY, CDR2 SMNVEV (reference sequence).

This clone was observed a few times. This chain links TRBV30 with TRBJ1-2; TRBD1 matches 7 bases. V lost 5 bases and J lost 4; bases outside the gene matches: 10. CDR1 and CDR2 (germline): GTSNPN, SVGIG (reference sequence). This CDR3 contains 14 residues. CDR3 loop: CAWENRGALYGYTF. CDR3 nucleotide sequence: TGTGCCTGGGAGAACAGGGGTGCCCTCTATGGCTACACCTTC.

V gene TRBV4-3 combines with J gene TRBJ2-1; TRBD2 aligns across 10 bases. The CDR3 has 16 amino acids. Germline V lookup: CDR1 LGHNA, CDR2 YSLEER. V lost 1 base to trimming and J lost 3 bases; unmatched junction nucleotides: 3. The CDR3 DNA is TGCGCCAGCAGCCAAGGGACTAGCGGACTCTACAATGAGCAGTTCTTC. It is translated as CASSQGTSGLYNEQFF.

The V and J genes are TRBV30 and TRBJ1-2; D is possibly TRBD1 (6 bases). Trimming left V 3 bases short and J 0 bases short, with 14 bases between. Germline V gene lookup returns CDR1 GTSNPN and CDR2 SVGIG (reference sequence). The CDR3 covers 15 residues. The CDR3 protein is CAWRLQGLSNYGYTF. CDR3 nucleotide sequence: TGTGCCTGGAGACTTCAGGGGTTATCTAACTATGGCTACACCTTC. Variable domain in full (rest from reference TRBV30 and TRBJ1-2): SQTIHQWPATLVQPVGSPLSLECTVEGTSNPNLYWYRQAAGRGLQLLFYSVGIGQISSEVPQNLSASRPQDRQFILSSKKLLLSDSGFYLCAWRLQGLSNYGYTFGSGTRLTVV.

The chain is built from TRBV19 and TRBJ2-3, with D possibly called TRBD1 or TRBD2 (5 bases each). Germline assignment: CDR1 LNHDA and CDR2 SQIVND (reference sequence). Trimming removed 1 base at V and 2 bases at J, with 7 bases between. The CDR3 extends over 14 amino acids. The DNA for the CDR3 is TGTGCCAGTAGTATAGTGGGGGACACAGATACGCAGTATTTT. Its protein product is CASSIVGDTDTQYF.

The V call is TRBV2, the J call TRBJ2-7; D possibly corresponds to TRBD2 (6 bases). With 11 bases removed from V and 5 bases from J, the gap between germline ends came to 19 bases. The germline CDR1 and CDR2 sequences are SNHLY and FYNNEI. This CDR3 is 13 amino acids long. DNA of the CDR3: TGTGCCGGGCGGGACTCACGGCACGACGAGCAGTACTTC. It codes for CAGRDSRHDEQYF.

The V call is TRBV10-3, the J call TRBJ1-5; no firm D call. The CDR3 consists of 14 residues. The germline V and J ends were trimmed by 3 bases and 2 bases, with 8 bases remaining between them. CDR1 is ENHRY and CDR2 is SYGVKD in the germline V gene. CDR3 sequence reads: CAISESSGNQPQHF. DNA of the CDR3: TGTGCCATCAGTGAATCGTCCGGCAATCAGCCCCAGCATTTT.

The rearrangement joins TRBV11-2 to TRBJ1-1; D not certain. Germline assignment: CDR1 SGHAT and CDR2 FQNNGV. V dropped 1 base and J dropped 4 bases, with 10 bases sitting between them. The CDR3 loop spans 14 amino acids. CDR3 coding DNA: TGTGCCAGCAGCTTAGGGCGATCCCTCACTGAAGCTTTCTTT. This encodes CASSLGRSLTEAFF.

The genes are TRBV4-3 and TRBJ2-7; a weak D match, TRBD1 (7 bases). Trimming cost V 5 bases and J 6 bases, with 17 bases left between them. The CDR3 totals 14 residues. Germline-derived CDR1 and CDR2 are LGHNA and YSLEER. DNA for the CDR3: TGCGCCAGCAGCGGGCGGGACAGATGGGGCGAGCAGTACTTC. This gives the protein CASSGRDRWGEQYF.

J is TRBJ1-3 and V is TRBV5-1; 7 bases align to TRBD1. With 0 bases clipped from V and 1 base from J, the junction kept 4 bases outside the gene matches. CDR1 is SGHRS and CDR2 is YFSETQ in the germline V gene. CDR3 size: 16 residues. CDR3 in DNA: TGCGCCAGCAGCTTGGGACAGGGAAAATCTGGAAACACCATATATTTT. Its protein product is CASSLGQGKSGNTIYF.

The rearrangement links TRBV7-9 to TRBJ2-5; 8 bases are shared with TRBD2. Losses at the gene ends were 5 bases for V and 5 bases for J; bases not matched to a gene: 13. This CDR3 comprises 16 residues. Germline V gene sequence: CDR1 SEHNR, CDR2 FQNEAQ (reference sequence). DNA for the CDR3: TGTGCCAGCAGCGATTCTCCGGGACTAGTCTCTGAGACCCAGTACTTC. Translating gives CASSDSPGLVSETQYF. Full variable domain (remainder filled in from reference TRBV7-9 and TRBJ2-5): DTGVSQNPRHKITKRGQNVTFRCDPISEHNRLYWYRQTLGQGPEFLTYFQNEAQLEKSRLLSDRFSAERPKGSFSTLEIQRTEQGDSAMYLCASSDSPGLVSETQYFGPGTRLLVL.

The rearrangement links TRBV5-5 to TRBJ2-7, with unresolved D. V was trimmed by 1 base and J by 1 base, leaving 3 bases between them. The CDR3 loop spans 12 amino acids. The germline V gene encodes CDR1 SGHKS and CDR2 YYEKEE (reference sequence). The CDR3 protein is CASSLQSYEQYF. CDR3 nucleotide sequence: TGTGCCAGCAGCTTGCAGTCCTACGAGCAGTACTTC. Full variable domain (outside the CDR3, taken from reference TRBV5-5 and TRBJ2-7): DAGVTQSPTHLIKTRGQQVTLRCSPISGHKSVSWYQQVLGQGPQFIFQYYEKEERGRGNFPDRFSARQFPNYSSELNVNALLLGDSALYLCASSLQSYEQYFGPGTRLTVT.

The V gene is TRBV28, the J gene TRBJ1-2; D uncertain. The CDR3 loop spans 14 amino acids. Germline V gene data show CDR1 as MDHEN and CDR2 as SYDVKM. Trimming left V 6 bases short and J 7 bases short, with 18 bases between. CDR3 nucleotide sequence: TGTGCCAGCAGCTCCTCCCTTCTGGGGTCTGGCTACACCTTC. Amino acid sequence: CASSSSLLGSGYTF.

This rearrangement joins TRBV5-1 to TRBJ2-1, with D possibly TRBD1 on 6 matching bases. Trimming pared 0 bases from V and 3 bases from J, leaving 10 bases between. Germline V gene data show CDR1 as SGHRS and CDR2 as YFSETQ. This CDR3 comprises 15 residues. The CDR3 here is CASSLEDRNYNEQFF. The CDR3 DNA reads as TGCGCCAGCAGCTTGGAGGACAGAAACTACAATGAGCAGTTCTTC.

V gene TRBV10-1 combines with J gene TRBJ2-1; D possibly corresponds to TRBD2 (6 bases). The germline CDR1 and CDR2 sequences are WNHNN and SYGVQD (reference sequence). Trimming shortened V by 4 bases and J by 1 base, and 8 bases separated the two germline ends. The CDR3 sequence is 14 residues long. The CDR3 DNA sequence: TGCGCCAGCAGTGCGGGAGATTCCTACAATGAGCAGTTCTTC. Translated: CASSAGDSYNEQFF.

This clone is a singleton in its sample. CDR3 bases: TGTGCCAGCAGCCAATCTCGAGGGGGGTCCCTGAAATCCTACAATGAGCAGTTCTTC. Its protein is CASSQSRGGSLKSYNEQFF. This chain links TRBV14 with TRBJ2-1; D might be TRBD1 or TRBD2, each matching 6 bases. V lost 2 bases and J lost 1, with 21 bases in between. Germline V gene sequence: CDR1 SGHDN, CDR2 FVKESK. This CDR3 has 19 residues.

This CDR3 is CASSFVGSAGELFF. The CDR3 DNA follows: TGTGCCAGCAGCTTCGTCGGCAGCGCCGGGGAGCTGTTTTTT. The chain has TRBV5-4 and TRBJ2-2, with unresolved D. Germline lookup yields CDR1 SGHNT and CDR2 YYREEE (reference sequence). Trimming shortened V by 2 bases and J by 6 bases, and 11 bases separated the two germline ends. The CDR3 has 14 residues. Looking up the rest from reference TRBV5-4 and TRBJ2-2 gives the full variable domain: ETGVTQSPTHLIKTRGQQVTLRCSSQSGHNTVSWYQQALGQGPQFIFQYYREEENGRGNFPPRFSGLQFPNYSSELNVNALELDDSALYLCASSFVGSAGELFFGEGSRLTVL.

The gene calls are TRBV5-4 and TRBJ2-3, with 9 bases that match TRBD2. In germline, CDR1 is SGHNT, CDR2 YYREEE (reference sequence). V was pared by 2 bases and J by 6 bases, with 10 bases of the junction left unmatched. The CDR3 is 16 amino acids. The CDR3: CASSFGRGGAADTQYF. CDR3 coding DNA: TGTGCCAGCAGCTTTGGCCGCGGGGGGGCGGCCGATACGCAGTATTTT.